The 5 T cell receptor beta chains below come from one sample, sequenced in a study of early T cells in non-severe SARS-CoV-2 infection. A single record per CDR3 protein comes from TCRdb applying MiXCR to the 5' RACE reads. Here the sample spans about 27,000 distinct CDR3 sequences, 4% to 6% being singletons. Sequencing input: whole blood. The receptors were sampled from an adult who was a healthcare worker with PCR-confirmed SARS-CoV-2 infection or an uninfected control (not recorded which).

This clonotype occurred a few times. The CDR3 DNA reads as TGTGCCAGCAGCTTAGCCGGGACAGGGGTTGGAGTAAACTATGGCTACACCTTC. It codes for CASSLAGTGVGVNYGYTF. This rearrangement joins TRBV7-9 to TRBJ1-2, with 10 bases lining up with TRBD1. Per germline, CDR1 SEHNR and CDR2 FQNEAQ (reference sequence). Trimming removed 0 bases from V and 2 bases from J; junction bases left unmatched: 9. The length of the CDR3 is 18 residues.

This clonotype was recorded many times. The rearrangement links TRBV7-2 to TRBJ2-5; TRBD2 aligns across 15 bases. The CDR3 is 14 amino acids. With V trimmed by 5 bases and J by 9 bases, 4 bases remained unmatched. CDR1 and CDR2 (germline): SGHTA, FQGNSA. The CDR3 bases are TGTGCCAGCAGCCGGACTAGCGGGGGGGTGGCCCAGTACTTC. Encoded protein: CASSRTSGGVAQYF. Supplemented by reference TRBV7-2 and TRBJ2-5, the full variable domain reads GAGVSQSPSNKVTEKGKDVELRCDPISGHTALYWYRQSLGQGLEFLIYFQGNSAPDKSGLPSDRFSAERTGGSVSTLTIQRTQQEDSAVYLCASSRTSGGVAQYFGPGTRLLVL.

This clonotype was picked up many times. The chain is built from TRBV29-1 and TRBJ1-1; D gene ambiguous. This CDR3 is built from 11 residues. Germline lookup yields CDR1 SQVTM and CDR2 ANQGSEA. V was pared by 2 bases and J by 7 bases, with 8 bases between. CDR3 protein: CSVENGLEAFF. The CDR3 DNA reads as TGCAGCGTTGAAAACGGCCTTGAAGCTTTCTTT.

This clonotype was seen ten or more times. V and J are TRBV3-1 and TRBJ1-2; D perhaps matches TRBD1 (5 bases). Trimming shortened V by 5 bases and J by 4 bases, and 17 bases separated the two germline ends. This CDR3 is 15 amino acids long. The germline V gene has CDR1 LGHDT and CDR2 YNNKEL (reference sequence). CDR3 amino acids: CASSSAGTTSYGYTF. In DNA form, the CDR3 reads TGTGCCAGCAGCTCCGCAGGGACCACTTCCTATGGCTACACCTTC.

This clonotype was seen repeatedly, ten times or more. The V call is TRBV7-3, the J call TRBJ2-3; TRBD2 aligns across 12 bases. J gave up 2 bases and V 4 bases, and 7 bases lay outside the gene matches. The germline V gene encodes CDR1 SGHTA and CDR2 FQGTGA. CDR3 length: 17 residues. The CDR3 bases are TGTGCCAGCAGCTCCACACTAGCGGGGGGCGCCACAGATACGCAGTATTTT. Translated: CASSSTLAGGATDTQYF.